This is a list of T cell receptor beta chains from one sample in a study of identical twins. TCRdb processed the 5' RACE reads anew with MiXCR; each CDR3 protein has one entry. Seen here are 400,000 to 600,000 distinct CDR3 sequences, 20% to 25% observed once, and the top ten hold more than 0.4%. This same sample was also part of a study on yellow fever vaccine responses in identical twins.

Sequencing was done on a sample of CD4+ T cells sorted from blood. These receptors were obtained from a woman between 18 and 29 years old in good health. The CDR3 runs from the conserved cysteine through the conserved F or W. Fields, in order: clone size, V gene, D gene, J gene, CDR3 protein, CDR3 DNA. A D gene is named only where the DNA matches it firmly. Part of the rows lack a size; the others show once, few, many or a class for expanded clones.

.	TRBV4-1	.	TRBJ2-5	CASSQVPGVETQYF	TGCGCCAGCAGCCAAGTCCCAGGGGTAGAGACCCAGTACTTC
few	TRBV28	TRBD2	TRBJ2-3	CASSDSGTKSTDTQYF	TGTGCCAGCAGTGACTCCGGGACTAAGAGCACAGATACGCAGTATTTT
.	TRBV12-3/TRBV12-4	.	TRBJ2-3	CASSPTRGGTDTQYF	TGTGCCAGCAGTCCCACCAGGGGGGGGACAGATACGCAGTATTTT
few	TRBV18	.	TRBJ1-2	CASRPGVDYGYTF	TGTGCCAGCCGCCCAGGGGTCGACTATGGCTACACCTTC
.	TRBV11-2	.	TRBJ1-2	CASSTRQPYGYTF	TGTGCCAGCAGCACCCGACAGCCGTATGGCTACACCTTC
few	TRBV15	.	TRBJ2-7	CATSRRPDRKGYEQYF	TGTGCCACCAGCAGGCGCCCCGACCGGAAAGGGTACGAGCAGTACTTC
few	TRBV10-3	.	TRBJ1-1	CAINTKNTEAFF	TGTGCCATCAATACCAAAAACACTGAAGCTTTCTTT
.	TRBV7-2	TRBD2	TRBJ2-7	CASSLGGTSGSRYEQYF	TGTGCCAGCAGCTTAGGGGGGACTAGCGGGAGTAGATACGAGCAGTACTTC
few	TRBV12-3/TRBV12-4	TRBD2	TRBJ2-1	CASRAMVAGAEQFF	TGTGCCAGCAGGGCGATGGTAGCGGGAGCTGAGCAGTTCTTC
many	TRBV5-5	TRBD1	TRBJ1-5	CASSSLGDSHQPQHF	TGTGCCAGCAGCTCCCTGGGGGACAGCCATCAGCCCCAGCATTTT
few	TRBV6-5	TRBD2	TRBJ2-5	CASSYSLAGGFGETQYF	TGTGCCAGCAGTTACAGTCTAGCGGGAGGATTTGGGGAGACCCAGTACTTC
few	TRBV20-1	TRBD1	TRBJ2-7	CSAPLTGEHEQYF	TGCAGTGCTCCCTTAACAGGGGAACACGAGCAGTACTTC
.	TRBV5-1	.	TRBJ1-1	CASSSGYLTEAFF	TGCGCCAGCAGCTCAGGGTATCTCACTGAAGCTTTCTTT
.	TRBV6-1	.	TRBJ2-7	CASGEVGPYEQYF	TGTGCCAGCGGGGAGGTGGGCCCCTACGAGCAGTACTTC
.	TRBV6-1	.	TRBJ1-1	CASRLGPSGTEAFF	TGTGCCAGCAGATTGGGACCCTCAGGCACTGAAGCTTTCTTT
.	TRBV5-5	TRBD1	TRBJ1-1	CASSWGQGYTEAFF	TGTGCCAGCAGCTGGGGACAGGGGTACACTGAAGCTTTCTTT
.	TRBV12-3/TRBV12-4	TRBD1	TRBJ1-2	CASSRQGLGGYTF	TGTGCCAGCAGCCGACAGGGGTTAGGTGGCTACACCTTC
.	TRBV14	.	TRBJ1-6	CASSQGGKGSPLHF	TGTGCCAGCAGCCAAGGGGGAAAGGGTTCACCCCTCCACTTT
.	TRBV10-1	.	TRBJ2-4	CASSEAQGGNIQYF	TGCGCCAGCAGTGAGGCCCAGGGGGGGAACATTCAGTACTTC
.	TRBV7-9	.	TRBJ2-1	CASGRVTYNEQFF	TGTGCCAGCGGGCGGGTCACCTACAATGAGCAGTTCTTC
many	TRBV11-2	.	TRBJ2-1	CASSLRTKAPFF	TGTGCCAGCAGCCTTAGGACTAAGGCCCCGTTCTTC
.	TRBV7-6	TRBD2	TRBJ2-3	CASSSRLAGVGDTQYF	TGTGCCAGCAGCTCTCGGTTAGCGGGAGTTGGAGATACGCAGTATTTT
.	TRBV20-1	.	TRBJ2-5	CSARVVRDQETQYF	TGCAGTGCTAGAGTAGTCCGCGACCAAGAGACCCAGTACTTC
few	TRBV20-1	.	TRBJ2-7	CSATGAYYEQYF	TGCAGTGCCACTGGGGCCTACTACGAGCAGTACTTC
few	TRBV12-3/TRBV12-4	TRBD1	TRBJ1-5	CASRTGEWDQPQHF	TGTGCCAGCAGGACAGGGGAGTGGGATCAGCCCCAGCATTTT
once	TRBV11-2	TRBD2	TRBJ2-5	CASSLDLGTSGSPLKTQYF	TGTGCCAGCAGCTTAGATCTAGGGACTAGCGGGAGCCCGTTGAAGACCCAGTACTTC
.	TRBV9	.	TRBJ2-3	CASSVVGGHTDTQYF	TGTGCCAGCAGCGTAGTAGGGGGGCACACAGATACGCAGTATTTT
.	TRBV20-1	.	TRBJ1-1	CSAREGTMNTEAFF	TGCAGTGCTAGAGAGGGGACCATGAACACTGAAGCTTTCTTT
few	TRBV5-1	.	TRBJ1-2	CASSLAGSSGYGYTF	TGCGCCAGCAGCTTGGCCGGGTCGTCAGGGTATGGCTACACCTTC
.	TRBV7-9	.	TRBJ2-1	CASLNRQGQGNEQFF	TGTGCCAGCTTGAACCGTCAGGGGCAAGGCAATGAGCAGTTCTTC
few	TRBV7-2	.	TRBJ2-7	CASSLALPSYEQYF	TGTGCCAGCAGCTTAGCGCTGCCCTCCTACGAGCAGTACTTC
.	TRBV20-1	TRBD2	TRBJ2-1	CSAWGLAGGNYNEQFF	TGCAGTGCTTGGGGACTAGCGGGTGGGAACTACAATGAGCAGTTCTTC
many	TRBV5-1	.	TRBJ1-1	CASSLWVGPNTEAFF	TGCGCCAGCAGCTTGTGGGTAGGGCCGAACACTGAAGCTTTCTTT
few	TRBV28	.	TRBJ1-2	CASSLGTPTNYGYTF	TGTGCCAGCAGCCTCGGGACGCCGACTAACTATGGCTACACCTTC
.	TRBV5-1	.	TRBJ2-5	CASRRRVGEETQYF	TGCGCCAGCCGACGTAGGGTAGGGGAAGAGACCCAGTACTTC
.	TRBV10-3	.	TRBJ1-1	CAISLQGGNTEAFF	TGTGCCATCAGCCTACAGGGAGGGAACACTGAAGCTTTCTTT
.	TRBV6-1	TRBD2	TRBJ2-1	CASSEGLAVYNEQFF	TGTGCCAGCAGTGAGGGACTAGCGGTCTACAATGAGCAGTTCTTC
few	TRBV12-3/TRBV12-4	.	TRBJ1-2	CASTQTYSSYGYTF	TGTGCCAGCACCCAAACGTACAGTAGCTATGGCTACACCTTC
.	TRBV10-3	.	TRBJ2-7	CAISVGQGRSEQYF	TGTGCCATCAGTGTAGGGCAGGGTCGGAGCGAGCAGTACTTC
many	TRBV12-3/TRBV12-4	.	TRBJ1-5	CASSLAETVGSNQPQHF	TGTGCCAGCAGTTTAGCGGAGACAGTTGGGAGCAATCAGCCCCAGCATTTT
few	TRBV12-3/TRBV12-4	TRBD2	TRBJ2-3	CASSYPGSIRLAGLDTQYF	TGTGCCAGCAGTTACCCTGGATCAATTAGACTAGCGGGCCTAGATACGCAGTATTTT
many	TRBV25-1	.	TRBJ2-1	CASSELNEQFF	TGTGCCAGCAGTGAGTTAAATGAGCAGTTCTTC
.	TRBV2	.	TRBJ2-7	CASETGDFYEQYF	TGTGCCAGTGAGACAGGTGACTTCTACGAGCAGTACTTC
few	TRBV7-9	.	TRBJ2-5	CASSFGDRGTQYF	TGTGCCAGCAGCTTCGGTGATCGGGGGACCCAGTACTTC
.	TRBV5-5	.	TRBJ2-3	CASSPRQGWDTDTQYF	TGTGCCAGCAGCCCCAGGCAGGGGTGGGACACAGATACGCAGTATTTT
.	TRBV20-1	TRBD1	TRBJ2-3	CSARGQDGDTQYF	TGCAGTGCTAGGGGACAGGATGGAGATACGCAGTATTTT
.	TRBV3-1	.	TRBJ2-3	CASRGPLGTQYF	TGTGCCAGCAGGGGCCCCTTGGGGACGCAGTATTTT
.	TRBV2	.	TRBJ1-3	CASSDSQVLSGNTIYF	TGTGCCAGCAGTGATTCACAGGTCTTATCTGGAAACACCATATATTTT
few	TRBV12-3/TRBV12-4	.	TRBJ1-5	CASSLWPSNSNQPQHF	TGTGCCAGCAGTTTGTGGCCGAGTAATAGCAATCAGCCCCAGCATTTT
few	TRBV5-1	TRBD2	TRBJ2-1	CASSLDGLAGISEQFF	TGCGCCAGCAGCTTGGACGGACTAGCGGGGATTAGTGAGCAGTTCTTC
.	TRBV3-1	.	TRBJ2-1	CASSPRRGEQFF	TGTGCCAGCAGTCCGCGGCGGGGCGAGCAGTTCTTC
.	TRBV11-3	.	TRBJ2-1	CASSFLIRLEQFF	TGTGCCAGCAGCTTTTTGATAAGACTTGAGCAGTTCTTC
few	TRBV20-1	.	TRBJ2-1	CSAFDSHRQFF	TGCAGTGCCTTTGACAGTCACCGTCAGTTCTTC
.	TRBV19	TRBD1	TRBJ1-1	CASNRGYTEAFF	TGTGCCAGCAACAGGGGATACACTGAAGCTTTCTTT
.	TRBV2	.	TRBJ2-2	CASREGPSNTGELFF	TGTGCCAGCAGGGAGGGGCCCTCGAACACCGGGGAGCTGTTTTTT
few	TRBV11-3	TRBD2	TRBJ2-2	CASRREVVTGELFF	TGTGCCAGCAGGCGGGAGGTCGTCACCGGGGAGCTGTTTTTT
.	TRBV12-3/TRBV12-4	.	TRBJ2-1	CASRASGTSSYNEQFF	TGTGCCAGCAGGGCCTCCGGGACAAGCTCCTACAATGAGCAGTTCTTC